There are a few counts of the clone carrying this T cell receptor (beta chain). No antigen is known for it. This specimen belongs to a study of identical twins. The study, taken as a whole, reports: Cord blood's abundant beta clonotypes had fewer insertions, unlike memory repertoires. Out-of-frame beta sequences exhibited a weaker degree of excess twin sharing.

V lost 5 bases to trimming and J lost 0 bases; unmatched junction nucleotides: 4. CDR1 is SGHAT and CDR2 is FQNNGV in the germline V gene. There are 17 residues in the CDR3. Template switching added a universal primer binding site, and final cDNA carried unique molecular identifiers. TCRdb itself ran the 5' RACE reads through MiXCR, one entry per CDR3 protein. The table records some 900,000 distinct CDR3 sequences, 10% to 15% of them present only once. These data also formed part of another study, on yellow fever vaccine responses in identical twins.

The sequenced sample was PBMCs. This receptor was identified in a woman aged 18 to 35 in good health. The gene calls are TRBV11-2 and TRBJ2-1; 13 nucleotides line up with TRBD2. The CDR3: CASSGTSGDTSYNEQFF. The CDR3 DNA reads TGTGCCAGCAGCGGGACTAGCGGGGATACCTCCTACAATGAGCAGTTCTTC.